Listed below are T cell receptor beta chains from one sample, sequenced in a study of blood T cell repertoires in COVID-19. Using immunoSEQ multiplex PCR, the repertoire was profiled, and TCRdb retains in-frame clones only, with some absent. There are over 95,000 clones in the sample; more than 65% occur only once, and roughly 1.4% lies in the top ten. The source material was peripheral blood. The origin of the receptors is a man in his forties or fifties with acute or convalescent COVID-19. The CDR3 runs from the conserved cysteine through the conserved F or W.

len,j_gene,v_gene,CDR3aa
11,TRBJ1-2,TRBV30,CAWSRNYGYTF
14,TRBJ2-7,TRBV18,CASSPETLSYEQYF
15,TRBJ2-3,TRBV24-1,CATSDSDSYTDTQYF
11,TRBJ2-3,TRBV27,CASSVTGEQYF
16,TRBJ1-5,TRBV6-5,CASSFTGRVVAQPQHF
13,TRBJ1-6,TRBV28,CASRGRENSPLHF
16,TRBJ2-1,TRBV5-1,CTSSLAHMGGYNEQFF
16,TRBJ1-6,TRBV27,CANTDSRRSYNSPLHF
14,TRBJ2-7,TRBV28,CAIHGGAGRYEQYF
19,TRBJ2-5,TRBV4-1,CASSQVAPRGVILQETQYF
14,TRBJ1-1,TRBV5-6,CASSWGTGGTEAFF
12,TRBJ1-1,TRBV6-5,CASSHRNTEAFF
11,TRBJ2-3,TRBV11-2,CASSLDSPQYF
17,TRBJ2-7,TRBV7-6,CASSLGSGTSGSYEQYF
14,TRBJ1-4,TRBV5-6,CASADRGQNEKLFF
15,TRBJ2-3,TRBV14,CASSHLGGVADTQYF
18,TRBJ2-1,TRBV4-1,CASSQDLSGGASYNEQFF
12,TRBJ1-2,TRBV28,CASRTGQYGYTF
18,TRBJ1-5,TRBV5-3,CARSLQVGSRALNQPQHF
15,TRBJ2-7,TRBV11-3,CASSFSGQGLHEQYF
17,TRBJ1-4,TRBV25-1,CASSDPRAGGLNEKLFF
13,TRBJ1-2,TRBV29-1,CSAGDRVNYGYTF
15,TRBJ2-5,TRBV5-6,CASSFDRLYQETQYF
13,TRBJ1-1,TRBV7-3,CASSLNLRGQAFF
15,TRBJ1-6,TRBV5-4,CASSLYTGENSPLHF
13,TRBJ1-1,TRBV10-2,CASTEGGNTEAFF
15,TRBJ1-6,TRBV5-1,CASSSQGAGNSPLHF
14,TRBJ1-1,TRBV5-1,CASSLKQGGTEAFF
14,TRBJ1-2,TRBV18,CASSPPGADYGYTF
14,TRBJ2-3,TRBV5-1,CASSLGRLGDTQYF
17,TRBJ2-3,TRBV7-8,CASSNRRLAGITDTQYF
13,TRBJ1-5,TRBV6-5,CATKWADESPQHF
14,TRBJ2-2,TRBV9,CASSVEAVGGELFF
14,TRBJ1-1,TRBV11-1,CASSPRRVNTEAFF
13,TRBJ1-2,TRBV2,CASSESGGYGYTF
15,TRBJ1-6,TRBV2,CASSPGQGYNSPLHF
13,TRBJ1-5,TRBV7-9,CASSFLLGGPQHF
14,TRBJ1-2,TRBV30,CAWSVAGGALGYTF
16,TRBJ2-3,TRBV10-3,CAISRLAGESTDTQYF
13,TRBJ2-1,TRBV5-1,CASSRSGDNGQFF
14,TRBJ2-5,TRBV7-3,CASSPGTGYQTQYF
14,TRBJ1-1,TRBV10-3,CAISETGKNTEAFF
17,TRBJ1-2,TRBV3-1/TRBV3-2,CASSRFMGRGVSSGYTF
14,TRBJ2-7,TRBV7-8,CASTDRELLYEQYF
12,TRBJ1-4,TRBV30,CAGGPKGEKLFF
16,TRBJ2-1,TRBV2,CASRTSGTGLYNEQFF
14,TRBJ1-5,TRBV10-3,CASRGQGLNQPQHF